A selection of T cell receptor beta chains follows, all from one sample in a study of beta chain features in type 1 diabetes. Libraries were prepared by immunoSEQ multiplex PCR; TCRdb keeps only in-frame clonotypes and omits some of them. The sample holds about 110,000 clones, less than 40% seen once. Sequenced input: stem cell memory CD4+ T cells from blood. These TCRs come from a woman younger than 35 in good health. CDR3s include the opening cysteine and the closing phenylalanine or tryptophan. The order of the fields is J gene, D gene, V gene, clone size, CDR3 DNA, CDR3 protein. A D gene is named only where the DNA matches it firmly. Only some rows state a clone size, as once, few, many or a class for expanded clones.

TRBJ2-3 . TRBV29-1 few TGCAGCGTTTGGGCTACAGATACGCAGTATTTT CSVWATDTQYF
TRBJ1-1 . TRBV7-9 . TGTGCCAGCAGCCGAGGTGGAGGCACTGAAGCTTTCTTT CASSRGGGTEAFF
TRBJ2-1 TRBD2 TRBV29-1 . TGCAGCGCGCTAGCGGGAGAGGCTGAGCAGTTCTTC CSALAGEAEQFF
TRBJ2-5 . TRBV20-1 . TGCAGTGCGGATAGCCGGGAGACCCAGTACTTC CSADSRETQYF
TRBJ2-3 TRBD2 TRBV4-1 . TGCGCCAGCAGCCAAGTAGGACTAGCGGTCACAGATACGCAGTATTTT CASSQVGLAVTDTQYF
TRBJ1-2 . TRBV28 few TGTGCCAGCAGGACCTACAGAGTTGGCTATGGCTACACCTTC CASRTYRVGYGYTF
TRBJ1-2 TRBD1 TRBV19 . TGTGCCAGTAGTCTGCATCGACAGGGTACGCTATCTGGCTACACCTTC CASSLHRQGTLSGYTF
TRBJ2-5 TRBD1 TRBV7-7 . TGTGCCAGCAGCTTAGCGGGCAGGGGGGAGACCCAGTACTTC CASSLAGRGETQYF
TRBJ2-1 TRBD2 TRBV5-1 . TGCGCCAGCAGCCGACGAACTAGCGGCTCCTACAATGAGCAGTTCTTC CASSRRTSGSYNEQFF
TRBJ2-5 . TRBV5-6 . TGTGCCAGCAGCTTGGTTGATTTACAGGAGACCCAGTACTTC CASSLVDLQETQYF
TRBJ1-5 TRBD1 TRBV19 . TGTGCCAGTAGTCCCAGGACAGGGGCACTCCAGCATTTT CASSPRTGALQHF
TRBJ2-1 TRBD2 TRBV7-2 few TGTGCCAGCAGCCCCAGGTCTAGCGGCTACAATGAGCAGTTCTTC CASSPRSSGYNEQFF
TRBJ2-5 . TRBV7-9 . TGTGCCACATACAGGGAGAGGTTTCTGCGGGAGACCCAGTACTTC CATYRERFLRETQYF
TRBJ1-1 . TRBV7-2 . TGTGCCAGCAGCTTAGGGCCAGGGCAACTTTCTTTCTTT CASSLGPGQLSFF
TRBJ2-1 TRBD2 TRBV19 few TGTGCCAGTAGCTCCCTAGCGGGAGGGCACAATGAGCAGTTCTTC CASSSLAGGHNEQFF
TRBJ2-3 . TRBV19 . TGTGCCAGTAGTAGCGGGGATAAATCCCCAGATACGCAGTATTTT CASSSGDKSPDTQYF
TRBJ1-2 . TRBV18 . TGTGCCAGCTCACCACGCTCAGGGGTAAACTATGGCTACACCTTC CASSPRSGVNYGYTF
TRBJ2-2 TRBD2 TRBV5-1 . TGCGCCAGCAGCCCGAGGCAACTAGCGACGAACACCGGGGAGCTGTTTTTT CASSPRQLATNTGELFF
TRBJ1-3 . TRBV11-2 . TGTGCCAGCAGCTTATTATTGTCGACAGGTTTCTCTGGAAACACCATATATTTT CASSLLLSTGFSGNTIYF
TRBJ2-2 . TRBV2 . TGTGCCAGCAGTGAAGGCACGCGGAACACCGGGGAGCTGTTTTTT CASSEGTRNTGELFF
TRBJ2-5 TRBD2 TRBV14 . TGTGCCAGCAGCCACAGACTAGCGGGAGGGCCGCTGGGTAGGACCCAGTACTTC CASSHRLAGGPLGRTQYF
TRBJ2-1 TRBD2 TRBV7-2 . TGTGCCAGCAGATTTAGCGGGAACAATGAGCAGTTCTTC CASRFSGNNEQFF
TRBJ1-1 . TRBV9 . TGTGCCAGCAGCGTAGCTCGGGGGGGTAACACTGAAGCTTTCTTT CASSVARGGNTEAFF
TRBJ2-2 . TRBV15 few TGTGCCACCGGTGTTCTAAACACCGGGGAGCTGTTTTTT CATGVLNTGELFF